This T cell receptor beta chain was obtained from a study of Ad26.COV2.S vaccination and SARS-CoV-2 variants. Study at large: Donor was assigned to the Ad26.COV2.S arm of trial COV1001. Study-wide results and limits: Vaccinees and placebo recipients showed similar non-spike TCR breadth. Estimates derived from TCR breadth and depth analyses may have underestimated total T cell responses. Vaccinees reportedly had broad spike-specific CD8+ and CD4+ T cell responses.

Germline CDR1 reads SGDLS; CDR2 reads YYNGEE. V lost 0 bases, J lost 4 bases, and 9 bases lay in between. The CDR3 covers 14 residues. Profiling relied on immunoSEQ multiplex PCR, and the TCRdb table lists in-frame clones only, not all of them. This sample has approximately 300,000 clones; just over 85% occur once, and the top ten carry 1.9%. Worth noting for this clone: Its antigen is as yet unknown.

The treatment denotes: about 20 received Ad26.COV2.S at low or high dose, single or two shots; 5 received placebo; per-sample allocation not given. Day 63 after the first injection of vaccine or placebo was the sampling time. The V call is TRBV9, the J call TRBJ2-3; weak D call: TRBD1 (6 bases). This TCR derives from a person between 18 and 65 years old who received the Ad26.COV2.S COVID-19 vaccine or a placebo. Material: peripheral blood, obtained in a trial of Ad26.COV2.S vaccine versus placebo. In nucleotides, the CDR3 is TGTGCCAGCAGCGTAGGGGGGCTCTCAGATACGCAGTATTTT. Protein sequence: CASSVGGLSDTQYF.